This is a list of T cell receptor beta chains from one sample in a study of blood T cell repertoires in COVID-19. Assay used: immunoSEQ multiplex PCR; TCRdb lists only in-frame clones, some missing. The sample gives 100,000 to 150,000 clones, around 88% of which show up once; approximately 5.3% is in the top ten. The sample comprised peripheral blood. The receptor set was obtained from a human donor in a cohort sampled during active COVID-19. The CDR3 runs from the conserved cysteine through the conserved F or W. D genes are given only for firm matches. Where a row states a size, it is once, few, many or the class of an expanded clone; other rows omit it.

abundance | j_gene | d_gene | v_gene | CDR3nt | CDR3aa
many | TRBJ1-2 | TRBD1 | TRBV3-1/TRBV3-2 | TGTGCCAGCACGTCTGGGACAGAGAGGGGCTACACCTTC | CASTSGTERGYTF
NA | TRBJ1-5 | TRBD1 | TRBV28 | TGTGCCAGCAGGGACAGGGCCTATAGCAATCAGCCCCAGCATTTT | CASRDRAYSNQPQHF
NA | TRBJ1-1 | NA | TRBV7-9 | TGTGCCAGCAGTCGAGAGAACACTGAAGCTTTCTTT | CASSRENTEAFF
NA | TRBJ2-1 | TRBD2 | TRBV3-1/TRBV3-2 | TGTGCCAGCAGACTAGGACTAGCGGGACCCAATGAGCAGTTCTTC | CASRLGLAGPNEQFF
NA | TRBJ2-1 | TRBD2 | TRBV4-2 | TGTGCCAGCAGCCAACCCCTAGACCAGGCGGGAGGAGGTGGGGATGAGCAGTTCTTC | CASSQPLDQAGGGGDEQFF
NA | TRBJ1-2 | TRBD1 | TRBV3-1/TRBV3-2 | TGTGCCAGCAGCCGGTCCCGGGACAGGGTTTCCTATGGCTACACCTTC | CASSRSRDRVSYGYTF
NA | TRBJ1-3 | TRBD1 | TRBV30 | TGTGCCTGGAGTCTATTGGGGCGGACAGGGGTAAACACCATATATTTT | CAWSLLGRTGVNTIYF
NA | TRBJ1-2 | NA | TRBV5-1 | TGCGCCAGCAGCTTGTCAGGATATGGCTACACCTTC | CASSLSGYGYTF
NA | TRBJ2-3 | NA | TRBV2 | TGTGCCAGCAGTGTCCAGGGGAGCGCGGCAGATACGCAGTATTTT | CASSVQGSAADTQYF
NA | TRBJ2-7 | NA | TRBV5-6 | TGTGCCAGCAGCTTGGTTTTAGGACACCCCTACGAGCAGTACTTC | CASSLVLGHPYEQYF
NA | TRBJ2-7 | TRBD2 | TRBV7-9 | TGTGCCAGCAGCCCACCGGGACTAGGGAACTACGAGCAGTACTTC | CASSPPGLGNYEQYF
NA | TRBJ1-5 | TRBD1 | TRBV5-4 | TGTGCCAGCAGCTTGGGTGGGACAGTCTCTCAGCCCCAGCATTTT | CASSLGGTVSQPQHF
NA | TRBJ1-5 | TRBD1 | TRBV28 | TGTGCCAGCAGTACCATCCAGGGGGCACCTCAGCCCCAGCATTTT | CASSTIQGAPQPQHF
NA | TRBJ2-6 | TRBD1 | TRBV7-8 | TGTGCCAGCAGCCCGACAGGGGGGGCCTCTGGGGCCAACGTCCTGACTTTC | CASSPTGGASGANVLTF
NA | TRBJ2-3 | NA | TRBV11-2 | TGTGCCAGCAGCTCCAGCGGGCACACAGATACGCAGTATTTT | CASSSSGHTDTQYF
NA | TRBJ1-6 | NA | TRBV6-5 | TGTGCCAGCAGTTACGGGGGGAGATACAATTCACCCCTCCACTTT | CASSYGGRYNSPLHF
NA | TRBJ2-4 | TRBD2 | TRBV7-2 | TGTGCCAGCAGCTCCATGCCGTCACTAGAGGGGAGGGACATTCAGTACTTC | CASSSMPSLEGRDIQYF
few | TRBJ1-1 | TRBD1 | TRBV28 | TGTGCCAGCAGTATCCACAGGGGCACTGAAGCTTTCTTT | CASSIHRGTEAFF